This T cell receptor beta chain was profiled in a study of blood T cell repertoires in COVID-19. About the study: Acute-phase and convalescent COVID-19 samples originated in the United States, Italy and Spain. T cells, B-cell-depleted T cells, or PBMCs supplied cDNA or gDNA.

The CDR3 runs to 21 residues. Germline assignment: CDR1 LGHNA and CDR2 YSLEER. Unmatched junction bases numbered 23, after V lost 0 bases and J lost 6 bases. Original processing notes: Amplification from reference gene primers served as the basis for estimated nucleated cell counts. The method was immunoSEQ multiplex PCR; TCRdb's version includes in-frame clones alone and lacks a portion of them. V and J calls and clone size are those listed in that table; D and trimming were worked out from the DNA. Found here are around 200,000 clones, approximately 86% of them singletons; the top ten hold 0.72%. The chain has TRBV4-3 and TRBJ1-2; 9 bases line up with TRBD1. The TCR comes from a man aged 40-55 years with acute or convalescent COVID-19. Material: peripheral blood. This chain's CDR3 is CASSQDPNNYGQGFISNGYTF. In DNA form, the CDR3 reads TGCGCCAGCAGCCAAGATCCTAACAACTACGGACAGGGGTTTATCTCGAATGGCTACACCTTC.